This T cell receptor beta chain was sequenced during a study of CD8+ T cells in alopecia areata. Treatment meaning: oral pan-JAK inhibitor, 5-10 mg twice daily. From germline, CDR1 is SGHKS and CDR2 YYEKEE (reference sequence). CDR3 size: 14 residues. Between the trimmed V and J ends, which lost 0 bases and 3 bases, there was a span of 10 bases. It was cDNA, reverse transcribed from extracted RNA, that served as the sequencing template. Some clones are missing from TCRdb's copy, which holds only in-frame ones; the method was immunoSEQ multiplex PCR. The sample includes approximately 140,000 clones, roughly 80% of them seen just once.

The TCR originated in a human donor with alopecia areata. The chain carries TRBV5-5 and TRBJ2-7; D may be TRBD1 (6 bases). The sample here was CD8+ T cells sorted from blood, taken at week 4, from a patient treated with tofacitinib. CDR3 in DNA: TGTGCCAGCAGCTTGGAACAGGGTTACTACGAGCAGTACTTC. It codes for CASSLEQGYYEQYF.